The rows below give T cell receptor beta chains drawn from one sample of a study of cytomegalovirus exposure and HLA in healthy donors. Sequencing was performed with immunoSEQ multiplex PCR; in TCRdb, only in-frame clones are kept and a portion is missing. Of some 180,000 clones detected, roughly 80% appear once; the ten largest clones hold 1.7%. The sample was PBMCs. The source of these receptors is a young woman in good health and CMV-seronegative. Each CDR3 is given without its conserved first and last residue. Fields, in order: CDR3 length, V gene, CDR3 protein.

>14|TRBV4-1
ASSQDWLAVYNEQF
>13|TRBV7-2
ASSHTGTGGLGYT
>10|TRBV19
ASSISMSEQF
>13|TRBV27
ASSFAGSLIDTQY
>11|TRBV30
AWRSTGTTAQY
>12|TRBV27
ASSPDLDSEKLF
>13|TRBV6-1
ASRAWDSDTGELF
>13|TRBV10-1
ASSLGGHFTDTQY
>12|TRBV5-6
ASSFYSFSYEQY
>13|TRBV5-4
ASSPPNRATYEQY
>16|TRBV7-2
ASSLAFTPGRELYGYT
>11|TRBV27
ASSYGLSYEQY
>14|TRBV28
ASSLFTSGRTDTQY
>13|TRBV7-9
ASSSPAGTNNEQF
>11|TRBV7-9
ASSLEGAGELF
>11|TRBV6-1
ASGTTNTGELF
>16|TRBV18
VSSPQFIRTGNNYGYT
>11|TRBV6-6
ASSLNRNTEAF
>11|TRBV27
ASSLSNSNEQF
>10|TRBV30
ASGTGGGIQY
>10|TRBV19
ASLAGGAEQF
>14|TRBV9
ASSEFGLAGGNEQF
>14|TRBV19
ASRRQASSGANVLT
>12|TRBV6-5
ASSNDRGRHEQY
>16|TRBV7-9
ASSPRIPKTSGSYEQF
>13|TRBV9
ASSEAGTRGNTQY
>15|TRBV19
ASTSTGSKAGANVLT
>14|TRBV28
ASSSLRTSGSNEQF
>12|TRBV10-2
ASKGQGSPYEQY
>14|TRBV14
ASSQDLWGRYNEQF
>14|TRBV25-1
ASSKTWTGGQETQY
>14|TRBV4-1
ASSQVRIAGANVLT
>11|TRBV5-4
ASSLVQYNEQF
>12|TRBV25-1
ASSEYEGAEKLF
>11|TRBV5-1
ASSGGTDYGYT
>15|TRBV7-9
SSSLQRTGGGQETQY
>12|TRBV19
ASSPQGSNQPQH
>12|TRBV28
ASSRTERPYEQY
>10|TRBV29-1
SVVETSGPQY
>10|TRBV11-2
ASSFLKDTQY
>14|TRBV11-2
ASSLAIEGMFYEQY
>15|TRBV23-1
ASSSPPDRGGGAEAF
>10|TRBV7-9
ASSPRAGEQF
>16|TRBV23-1
ASTSVPVLAGDSDEQF
>11|TRBV11-2
ASSLDPAYEQY
>12|TRBV10-1
ASSDSDRQETQY
>13|TRBV5-8
ASSLVLAGGETQY
>11|TRBV7-2
ASGETGNYGYT
>13|TRBV28
ASSLRTVGAEKLF
>13|TRBV9
ASRSREGLSGELF
>14|TRBV15
ATSGTSGRDGYEQF
>14|TRBV5-8
ASSFFTLQGGNTIY
>15|TRBV28
ASSLTGAGIMDTEAF